These 5 T cell receptor beta chains were all obtained from the same sample, sequenced in a study of vaccination effects on CD4 cells after COVID-19. Produced via immunoSEQ multiplex PCR; TCRdb's table is partial and in-frame only. The table lists tens of thousands of clones, about 74% of them singletons. Antigen-specific CD4+ T cells expanded by the ViraFEST assay with viral peptide pools were then sequenced. The culture ran for 10 days before CD4+ T cells were isolated. Everyone in the study got two shots of either the BNT162b2 or mRNA-1273 vaccine. For these receptors, no antigen is known. The specimen was CD4+ T cells from PBMCs cultured with HCoV-229E spike peptides, collected after COVID-19 vaccination. These receptors all stem from a human donor who received a COVID-19 vaccine.

Note on this clone: A read error may produce the germline difference seen at one junction end. V and J are TRBV6-2 or TRBV6-3 and TRBJ1-6; 7 positions agree with TRBD1. In germline, CDR1 is MNHEY, CDR2 SVGEGT. This CDR3 comprises 14 residues. CDR3 coding DNA: TGTGCCACCAGTCTTGACAGGGAGTATTCACCCCTCCACTTT. Its protein is CATSLDREYSPLHF.

The J gene is TRBJ1-6, the V gene TRBV9; 7 bases align to TRBD1. The junction had 3 bases not matched to a gene; V was cut back by 3 bases and J by 6 bases. The CDR3 contains 14 residues. Germline V lookup: CDR1 SGDLS, CDR2 YYNGEE. This CDR3 is CASSGQGSNSPLHF. The CDR3 DNA sequence: TGTGCCAGCAGCGGACAGGGAAGTAATTCACCCCTCCACTTT.

This clone was seen only a few times. This chain uses TRBV7-9 with TRBJ1-1; D uncertain. The V end lost 1 base, the J end lost 8 bases, and 14 bases lay between the germline ends. CDR1 and CDR2 from the germline V gene are SEHNR and FQNEAQ (reference sequence). CDR3 length: 14 residues. CDR3 sequence: CASSLERAGREAFF. The CDR3 bases are TGTGCCAGCAGCTTAGAAAGGGCAGGTAGAGAAGCTTTCTTT. The complete variable domain, with remaining parts taken from reference TRBV7-9 and TRBJ1-1, reads DTGVSQNPRHKITKRGQNVTFRCDPISEHNRLYWYRQTLGQGPEFLTYFQNEAQLEKSRLLSDRFSAERPKGSFSTLEIQRTEQGDSAMYLCASSLERAGREAFFGQGTRLTVV.

The V and J genes are TRBV12-5 and TRBJ1-1; no reliable D call. V lost 3 bases and J 8 bases, leaving 10 bases between the germline ends. Germline loops: CDR1 LGHNT, CDR2 FRNRAP. The CDR3 loop spans 12 amino acids. The CDR3 DNA follows: TGTGCTAGTGGTTTAAATCAGATCGAAGCTTTCTTT. It is translated as CASGLNQIEAFF.

The V and J genes are TRBV28 and TRBJ2-2; TRBD1 is a possible D gene (5 bases). Trimming stripped 7 bases from V and 0 bases from J, with 12 bases between. The CDR3 runs to 15 residues. Germline assignment: CDR1 MDHEN and CDR2 SYDVKM. The CDR3 loop is CASTNRPPNTGELFF. CDR3 nucleotides: TGTGCCAGCACTAACAGGCCCCCGAACACCGGGGAGCTGTTTTTT. The whole variable domain, remainder taken from reference TRBV28 and TRBJ2-2, is DVKVTQSSRYLVKRTGEKVFLECVQDMDHENMFWYRQDPGLGLRLIYFSYDVKMKEKGDIPEGYSVSREKKERFSLILESASTNQTSMYLCASTNRPPNTGELFFGEGSRLTVL.